These 5 T cell receptor beta chains came from one sample sequenced in a study of blood T cell repertoires in COVID-19. TCRdb's table, derived via immunoSEQ multiplex PCR, lists solely in-frame clones and lacks some. The profile covers 150,000 to 200,000 clones, with approximately 80% appearing a single time and roughly 13% taken by the ten largest. The sample comprised peripheral blood. The receptors were sampled from a man in his forties or fifties who had recovered from COVID-19.

V is TRBV3-1 (or the pseudogene TRBV3-2) and J is TRBJ1-1, with D hard to call. V lost 3 bases to trimming and J lost 8 bases, with 13 bases between them. CDR1 and CDR2 from the germline V gene are LGHDT and YNNKEL (reference sequence). The CDR3 is 13 amino acids. In nucleotides, the CDR3 is TGTGCCAGCAGCCACCGCGGAGGCAGAGAAGCTTTCTTT. Amino acids: CASSHRGGREAFF.

This chain uses TRBV24-1 with TRBJ2-7; 9 nucleotides agree with TRBD2. After removal of 5 bases from V and 4 bases from J, the junction contained 8 bases not matched to a gene. Germline CDR1 reads KGHDR; CDR2 reads SFDVKD. The CDR3 totals 15 residues. The CDR3, as DNA: TGTGCCACCAGTGTGAGTCTAGCGGGGAAGTACGAGCAGTACTTC. Protein sequence: CATSVSLAGKYEQYF.

This clone was detected only a few times. The J gene is TRBJ2-1, the V gene TRBV10-3; 10 bases agree with TRBD2. CDR3 length: 18 residues. CDR1 and CDR2 from the germline V gene are ENHRY and SYGVKD. Unmatched junction bases numbered 11, after V lost 2 bases and J lost 4 bases. The CDR3 coding sequence is TGTGCCATCAGTGAGCAGGGACCTCTAGCGGGGGTATACAATGAGCAGTTCTTC. Translated, it gives CAISEQGPLAGVYNEQFF.

The rearrangement links TRBV19 to TRBJ1-4, with 8 positions matching TRBD1. Germline V gene lookup returns CDR1 LNHDA and CDR2 SQIVND (reference sequence). Germline trimming cut 7 bases from V and 7 bases from J; bases unmatched to any gene: 8. The CDR3 totals 14 residues. CDR3 in DNA: TGTGCCAGTAAGACAGGGGTTATTGGTGAAAAACTGTTTTTT. As protein: CASKTGVIGEKLFF.

J is TRBJ2-7 and V is TRBV6-5; 7 bases agree with TRBD1. V lost 6 bases to trimming and J lost 0 bases; unmatched junction nucleotides: 5. The CDR3 sequence is 14 residues long. CDR1 MNHEY and CDR2 SVGAGI come from the germline V gene. The CDR3 DNA is TGTGCCAGCAGCGACTACAGGGGCTCCTACGAGCAGTACTTC. It specifies CASSDYRGSYEQYF.